This TCR beta chain was obtained from a study of cytomegalovirus exposure and HLA in healthy donors. This clone has just a few counts. Its matching antigen is unknown. This CDR3 contains 13 residues. Germline values: CDR1 SGHDT, CDR2 YYEEEE. V shed 2 bases and J shed 6 bases, with 9 bases lying between them. Primers for the PCR totalled 60 Vbeta and 13 Jbeta. Sequencing used immunoSEQ multiplex PCR; TCRdb keeps in-frame clones, though not all of them. The table has roughly 120,000 clones, about four fifths seen once. Study findings and constraints: A later look showed TCR association rates differing by HLA locus, highest for DRB1 and lowest for HLA-C. Within an earlier analysis, most TCR beta V segments proved productive either about 90% or about 30% of the time.

The chain recombines TRBV5-6 with TRBJ1-5; a weak D match, TRBD1 (5 bases). The TCR comes from a man aged 30-40 years in good health and CMV-seronegative. Material: PBMCs. This chain's CDR3 is CASSFGGAQPQHF. CDR3 nucleotide sequence: TGTGCCAGCAGCTTTGGAGGGGCTCAGCCCCAGCATTTT.